This T cell receptor beta chain came from a study of shared clonotypes between healthy human individuals. Study findings and constraints: The low donor count limited represented genetic and exposure-history diversity. Sampling included only blood; tissue repertoires likely differ.

Concerning this clone: What it recognizes is unknown. This sample includes further DNA sequences coding for the same CDR3.

The junction had 3 bases not matched to a gene; V was cut back by 6 bases and J by 4 bases. CDR1 and CDR2 (germline): MNHEY, SMNVEV (reference sequence). CDR3 length: 13 residues. The protocol was immunoSEQ multiplex PCR, while the TCRdb copy is restricted to in-frame clones and leaves out a portion. Of about 460,000 clones in the sample, 60% to 80% are singletons; the top ten hold around 11%. There were no recent acute infections or vaccinations among the donors, who were healthy HIV-negative adults. Material: PBMCs. The receptor was isolated from a woman in her forties in good health. Some clones in this sample may be carry-over from other donors' samples. This chain links TRBV27 with TRBJ2-7; 10 nucleotides match TRBD2. The CDR3 region is CASSLAGGYEQYF. CDR3 bases: TGTGCCAGCAGCTTAGCGGGAGGTTACGAGCAGTACTTC.